What follows is one T cell receptor (beta chain) and its context. The source of the sample is a study of shared T cell receptors in the human thymus. V dropped 4 bases and J dropped 0 bases, with 14 bases sitting between them. Per the germline V gene, CDR1 is SGHNT and CDR2 is YYREEE (reference sequence). The CDR3 covers 16 residues. TCRdb keeps only in-frame clones here, not all; method: immunoSEQ multiplex PCR. Of roughly 500,000 clones in the sample, 78% were seen once. These records were also assigned to another study, of human thymus T cells. That report adds: Corrective heart surgery yielded resections, and these provided the thymus tissue. Related studies noted strongly shared thymic repertoires across unrelated people.

The sequence derives from a boy under two years old with a congenital heart defect. The specimen sequenced was thymocytes. This sequence joins TRBV5-4 and TRBJ1-3, with D possibly matching TRBD1 (5 bases). CDR3: CASSPETDLSGNTIYF. The CDR3 DNA is TGTGCCAGCAGCCCTGAGACAGACCTCTCTGGAAACACCATATATTTT.